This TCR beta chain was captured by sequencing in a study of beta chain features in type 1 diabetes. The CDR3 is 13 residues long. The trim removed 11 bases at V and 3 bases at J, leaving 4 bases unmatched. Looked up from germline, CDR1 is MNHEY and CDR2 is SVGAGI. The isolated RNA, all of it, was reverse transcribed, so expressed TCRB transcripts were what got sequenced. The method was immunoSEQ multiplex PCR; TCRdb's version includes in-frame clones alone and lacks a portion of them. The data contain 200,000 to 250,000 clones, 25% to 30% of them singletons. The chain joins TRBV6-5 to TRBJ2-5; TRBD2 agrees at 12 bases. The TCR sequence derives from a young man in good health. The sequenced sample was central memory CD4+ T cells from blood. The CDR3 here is CACRLAGEETQYF. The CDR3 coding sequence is TGTGCCTGCCGACTAGCGGGGGAAGAGACCCAGTACTTC.